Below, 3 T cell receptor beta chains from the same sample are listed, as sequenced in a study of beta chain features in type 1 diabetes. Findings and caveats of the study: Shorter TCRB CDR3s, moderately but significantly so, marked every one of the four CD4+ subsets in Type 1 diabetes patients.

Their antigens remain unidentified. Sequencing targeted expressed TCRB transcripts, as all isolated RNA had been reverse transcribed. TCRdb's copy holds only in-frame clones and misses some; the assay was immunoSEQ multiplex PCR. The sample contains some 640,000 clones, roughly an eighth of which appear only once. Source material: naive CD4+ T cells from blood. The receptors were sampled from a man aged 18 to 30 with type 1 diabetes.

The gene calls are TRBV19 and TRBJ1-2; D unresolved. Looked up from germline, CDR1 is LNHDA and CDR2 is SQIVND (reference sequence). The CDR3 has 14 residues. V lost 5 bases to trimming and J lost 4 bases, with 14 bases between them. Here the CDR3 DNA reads TGTGCCAGTAGTTCCTGGGCAACGGGCTATGGCTACACCTTC. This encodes CASSSWATGYGYTF.

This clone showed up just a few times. Here the CDR3 reads CAISVGTREDTQYF. The CDR3 nucleotides are TGTGCCATCAGTGTAGGGACTAGGGAAGATACGCAGTATTTT. This chain links TRBV10-3 with TRBJ2-3, with TRBD2 matching 8 bases. J was trimmed by 5 bases and V by 4 bases; bases with no gene match: 5. Germline V gene lookup returns CDR1 ENHRY and CDR2 SYGVKD. This CDR3 comprises 14 residues.

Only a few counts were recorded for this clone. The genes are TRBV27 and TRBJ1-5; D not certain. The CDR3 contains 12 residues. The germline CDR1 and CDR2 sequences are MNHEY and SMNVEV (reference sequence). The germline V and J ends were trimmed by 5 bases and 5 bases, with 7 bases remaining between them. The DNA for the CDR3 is TGTGCCAGCAGTCCCACAGATCAGCCCCAGCATTTT. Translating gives CASSPTDQPQHF.